Shown below are 20 T cell receptor beta chains from a single sample sequenced in a study of T cell responses to AZD1222 COVID-19 vaccine. Assay: immunoSEQ multiplex PCR; the TCRdb copy retains only in-frame clones and omits some. The sample gives about 110,000 clones, 84% of which show up once; about 9.4% is in the top ten. This material consisted of peripheral blood, taken on day 0 of AZD1222 vaccination. These receptors all come from an adult in good health.

The V and J genes are TRBV6-5 and TRBJ2-1, with no clear D. The germline CDR1 and CDR2 sequences are MNHEY and SVGAGI. CDR3 length: 14 residues. Trimming shortened V by 2 bases and J by 1 base, and 6 bases separated the two germline ends. CDR3 nucleotides: TGTGCCAGCAGTTACCTTCGGTCCTACAATGAGCAGTTCTTC. Translated, it gives CASSYLRSYNEQFF.

The V gene is TRBV11-1, the J gene TRBJ2-1; 7 nucleotides agree with TRBD1. The germline V gene has CDR1 SGHAT and CDR2 FQDESV (reference sequence). The CDR3 is 14 residues long. V was pared by 6 bases and J by 5 bases, with 7 bases of the junction left unmatched. In nucleotides, the CDR3 is TGTGCCAGCAGTTCACAGGGGACACACAATGAGCAGTTCTTC. Its protein product is CASSSQGTHNEQFF.

V is TRBV7-3 and J is TRBJ2-7, with D maybe TRBD2 (7 bases). This CDR3 spans 15 amino acids. The germline V and J ends were trimmed by 2 bases and 0 bases, with 11 bases remaining between them. The germline gives CDR1 SGHTA, CDR2 FQGTGA. The CDR3 here is CASSLGGGSSYEQYF. In DNA form, the CDR3 reads TGTGCCAGCAGCTTAGGGGGCGGGAGCTCCTACGAGCAGTACTTC.

The V gene is TRBV28, the J gene TRBJ1-3; no clear D. The length of the CDR3 is 15 residues. Germline CDR1 and CDR2: MDHEN and SYDVKM. Trimming pared 5 bases from V and 4 bases from J, leaving 15 bases between. CDR3 bases: TGTGCCAGCAGTATCTTCCCCCGGTCAGGAAACACCATATATTTT. This encodes CASSIFPRSGNTIYF.

This clone was counted once. V usage is TRBV28 and J usage is TRBJ2-7; 9 nucleotides align to TRBD2. The CDR3 sequence is 15 residues long. Germline loops: CDR1 MDHEN, CDR2 SYDVKM. Trimming cost V 5 bases and J 5 bases; bases outside gene matches: 10. The CDR3 spells CASSPSGTSQDEQYF. DNA of the CDR3: TGTGCCAGCAGTCCCTCCGGGACTAGCCAAGACGAGCAGTACTTC.

This rearrangement joins TRBV5-1 to TRBJ1-1; TRBD1 might be the D (5 bases). The V and J ends lost 1 base and 4 bases respectively, with 11 bases between them. The germline V gene has CDR1 SGHRS and CDR2 YFSETQ. This CDR3 has 14 residues. The CDR3 loop is CASSLPGAGTEAFF. The DNA of the CDR3 is TGCGCCAGCAGCTTGCCCGGGGCGGGCACTGAAGCTTTCTTT. Complete variable domain (other parts from reference TRBV5-1 and TRBJ1-1): KAGVTQTPRYLIKTRGQQVTLSCSPISGHRSVSWYQQTPGQGLQFLFEYFSETQRNKGNFPGRFSGRQFSNSRSEMNVSTLELGDSALYLCASSLPGAGTEAFFGQGTRLTVV.

This chain connects TRBV5-4 to TRBJ1-5; a possible D gene is TRBD1 (5 bases). V was clipped by 0 bases and J by 7 bases, with 8 bases between them. Germline-derived CDR1 and CDR2 are SGHNT and YYREEE (reference sequence). The CDR3 loop spans 13 amino acids. The CDR3 region is CASSLAEGQPQHF. The CDR3 nucleotides read TGTGCCAGCAGCTTGGCCGAGGGGCAGCCCCAGCATTTT.

This clone was seen many times. The chain recombines TRBV3-1 (or the pseudogene TRBV3-2) with TRBJ2-3; D ambiguous. V was pared by 0 bases and J by 8 bases, with 9 bases between. This CDR3 has 13 residues. Germline assignment: CDR1 LGHDT and CDR2 YNNKEL (reference sequence). The CDR3 bases are TGTGCCAGCAGCCAAGATTGTCAATCTACGCAGTATTTT. Translated: CASSQDCQSTQYF.

This rearrangement joins TRBV7-2 to TRBJ2-6; D is perhaps TRBD1 or TRBD2 (5 bases each). V lost 5 bases to trimming and J lost 3 bases, with 11 bases between them. This CDR3 contains 15 residues. Germline V CDR1 and CDR2: SGHTA, FQGNSA. CDR3 loop: CASSEQAGGANVLTF. The CDR3 DNA reads TGTGCCAGCAGCGAACAGGCGGGTGGGGCCAACGTCCTGACTTTC.

The V call is TRBV11-2, the J call TRBJ1-4, with D possibly TRBD1 on 6 matching bases. V lost 0 bases, J lost 3 bases, and 14 bases lay in between. CDR1 and CDR2 from the germline V gene are SGHAT and FQNNGV. The CDR3 has 17 residues. CDR3 residues: CASSLDDRRGANEKLFF. The CDR3 region has the DNA TGTGCCAGCAGCTTAGACGACAGGCGAGGGGCTAATGAAAAACTGTTTTTT.

This chain uses TRBV11-3 with TRBJ2-1, with 7 bases fitting TRBD2. The length of the CDR3 is 15 residues. Germline lookup yields CDR1 SGHNT and CDR2 YENEEA. With 6 bases clipped from V and 0 bases from J, the junction kept 5 bases outside the gene matches. This chain's CDR3 is CASSSSGSSYNEQFF. DNA of the CDR3: TGTGCCAGCAGTTCTAGCGGTAGCTCCTACAATGAGCAGTTCTTC.

V is TRBV29-1 and J is TRBJ2-7, with a weak D call TRBD2 (5 bases). Germline assignment: CDR1 SQVTM and CDR2 ANQGSEA. The V and J ends lost 4 bases and 6 bases respectively, with 16 bases between them. This CDR3 has 13 residues. The CDR3 region is CSVVGSGGTEQYF. The CDR3 nucleotides read TGCAGCGTTGTAGGCAGCGGTGGTACCGAGCAGTACTTC.

The chain uses TRBV18 and TRBJ1-4; perhaps TRBD1 as D (5 bases). Per germline, CDR1 KGHSH and CDR2 LQKENI. The CDR3 totals 13 residues. V was cut by 1 base and J by 8 bases, with 8 bases left in between. In DNA, the CDR3 is TGTGCCAGCTCACCACAGGGGTGGGAAAAACTGTTTTTT. This translates into CASSPQGWEKLFF.

This chain links TRBV30 with TRBJ2-1; D is unresolved. The germline V and J ends were trimmed by 2 bases and 4 bases, with 9 bases remaining between them. The CDR3 has 13 residues. The germline V gene has CDR1 GTSNPN and CDR2 SVGIG (reference sequence). The CDR3 loop reads CAWSYWRYNEQFF. The CDR3 nucleotides read TGTGCCTGGAGTTATTGGAGATACAATGAGCAGTTCTTC.

The V call is TRBV19, the J call TRBJ2-6; possibly TRBD2 for D (5 bases). There are 15 residues in the CDR3. Germline lookup yields CDR1 LNHDA and CDR2 SQIVND (reference sequence). V was pared by 10 bases and J by 0 bases, with 13 bases between. CDR3 protein: CATRDSDSGANVLTF. The CDR3 region has the DNA TGTGCCACTCGGGATTCTGACTCTGGGGCCAACGTCCTGACTTTC.

This chain links TRBV6-6 with TRBJ2-1; D perhaps matches TRBD2 (5 bases). V dropped 6 bases and J dropped 5 bases, with 20 bases sitting between them. There are 16 residues in the CDR3. CDR1 and CDR2 from the germline V gene are MNHNY and SVGAGI (reference sequence). The CDR3 spells CASRKTDSNKNNEQFF. The CDR3 nucleotides read TGTGCCAGCAGGAAAACGGACTCGAATAAGAACAATGAGCAGTTCTTC.

This chain connects TRBV27 to TRBJ2-7, with TRBD2 identical over 7 bases. The germline CDR1 and CDR2 sequences are MNHEY and SMNVEV (reference sequence). V shed 5 bases and J 6 bases; nucleotides not matched to a gene: 13. CDR3 length equals 15 residues. In DNA, the CDR3 is TGTGCCAGCAGTCCGTTCGTCGCGGGAGCTACCGAGCAGTACTTC. This sequence encodes CASSPFVAGATEQYF.

This sequence joins TRBV28 and TRBJ1-5; perhaps TRBD1 as D (6 bases). The CDR3 has 15 residues. CDR1 is MDHEN and CDR2 is SYDVKM in the germline V gene. Between the trimmed V and J ends, which lost 5 bases and 2 bases, there was a span of 13 bases. CDR3 amino acids: CASSTAGVGNQPQHF. In nucleotides, the CDR3 is TGTGCCAGCAGTACCGCAGGGGTGGGCAATCAGCCCCAGCATTTT. Full variable domain (outside the CDR3, taken from reference TRBV28 and TRBJ1-5): DVKVTQSSRYLVKRTGEKVFLECVQDMDHENMFWYRQDPGLGLRLIYFSYDVKMKEKGDIPEGYSVSREKKERFSLILESASTNQTSMYLCASSTAGVGNQPQHFGDGTRLSIL.

The DNA for the CDR3 is TGTGCCAGTAGTGAACAGGGGAAACACAATCAGCCCCAGCATTTT. Its protein is CASSEQGKHNQPQHF. This chain connects TRBV19 to TRBJ1-5, with 7 bases aligning to TRBD1. Trimming cost V 5 bases and J 3 bases; bases outside gene matches: 7. The germline gives CDR1 LNHDA, CDR2 SQIVND (reference sequence). The CDR3 sequence is 15 residues long.

The chain joins TRBV3-1 (or the pseudogene TRBV3-2) to TRBJ2-6; TRBD1 aligns across 7 bases. The CDR3 is 19 amino acids. J lost 0 bases, V lost 1 base, and 9 bases had no gene match. Germline V gene sequence: CDR1 LGHDT, CDR2 YNNKEL (reference sequence). This chain's CDR3 is CASSQGWDSLSSGANVLTF. CDR3 nucleotides: TGTGCCAGCAGCCAAGGGTGGGACAGCCTAAGCTCTGGGGCCAACGTCCTGACTTTC.